Listed here are 27 T cell receptor beta chains from one sample, sequenced in a study of human T cells and chemical hapten exposure. TCRdb re-called the RACE reads through MiXCR, storing one row per CDR3 protein. Here the sample spans over 85,000 distinct CDR3 sequences, 10% to 14% being singletons. Time point noted: pre-sensitization, week 0. Noted treatment: therapeutic diphenylcyclopropenone sensitization with weekly scalp DPC. Sequencing was performed on whole blood, taken in connection with sensitization to the hapten diphenylcyclopropenone (DPC). Receptors were obtained from a woman aged 60-75 years with alopecia areata. Some clones in this sample may be carry-over from other donors' samples.

The chain uses TRBV11-1 and TRBJ2-1; the match to TRBD2 covers 8 bases. This CDR3 is 16 amino acids long. The germline V gene has CDR1 SGHAT and CDR2 FQDESV (reference sequence). Losses at the gene ends were 5 bases for V and 0 bases for J; bases not matched to a gene: 6. The CDR3 here is CASSARGGSSYNEQFF. The CDR3 nucleotides are TGTGCCAGCAGCGCCCGGGGGGGGAGCTCCTACAATGAGCAGTTCTTC.

In this sample, this clonotype turned up a few times. The CDR3, as DNA: TGTGCCAGCAGTTTGACTAGCTCGTTTCAGGAGACCCAGTACTTC. This sequence encodes CASSLTSSFQETQYF. The V call is TRBV12-3 or TRBV12-4, the J call TRBJ2-5; 7 nucleotides agree with TRBD2. The CDR3 runs to 15 residues. V dropped 3 bases and J dropped 5; count of bases not matched to a gene: 9.

The V and J genes are TRBV2 and TRBJ2-5, with D uncertain. This CDR3 has 15 amino acids. CDR1 is SNHLY, CDR2 FYNNEI, per germline. V gave up 2 bases and J gave up 2 bases, with 12 bases separating them. Written as DNA, the CDR3 is TGTGCCAGCAGTGAAAGGCGACGCCGACAAGAGACCCAGTACTTC. It codes for CASSERRRRQETQYF.

This clonotype occurred a few times. This chain connects TRBV11-2 to TRBJ2-5; 7 bases match TRBD1. This CDR3 spans 15 amino acids. V was clipped by 3 bases and J by 4 bases; unmatched bases: 8. Germline V gene lookup returns CDR1 SGHAT and CDR2 FQNNGV. Here the CDR3 DNA reads TGTGCCAGCAGCTTTGTGGGGGCAGGGGGAGAGACCCAGTACTTC. Residues: CASSFVGAGGETQYF. Full variable domain (remainder filled in from reference TRBV11-2 and TRBJ2-5): EAGVAQSPRYKIIEKRQSVAFWCNPISGHATLYWYQQILGQGPKLLIQFQNNGVVDDSQLPKDRFSAERLKGVDSTLKIQPAKLEDSAVYLCASSFVGAGGETQYFGPGTRLLVL.

This CDR3 is CASSPGRGEQYF. CDR3 bases: TGTGCCAGCAGCCCGGGTCGCGGCGAGCAGTACTTC. The chain carries TRBV3-1 and TRBJ2-7; D is undetermined. The CDR3 consists of 12 residues. V was trimmed by 4 bases and J by 6 bases, leaving 10 bases between them. The germline V gene encodes CDR1 LGHDT and CDR2 YNNKEL (reference sequence).

J is TRBJ2-5 and V is TRBV18; TRBD1 might be the D (5 bases). V lost 1 base and J 2 bases, leaving 5 bases between the germline ends. The CDR3 is 13 amino acids. Germline V CDR1 and CDR2: KGHSH, LQKENI. CDR3 bases: TGTGCCAGCTCACCACGACAGCAAGAGACCCAGTACTTC. Protein sequence: CASSPRQQETQYF.

This clonotype occurred many times. The chain recombines TRBV7-2 with TRBJ1-5; D unresolved. Germline CDR1 and CDR2: SGHTA and FQGNSA. The V and J ends lost 8 bases and 3 bases respectively, with 17 bases between them. The CDR3 extends over 15 amino acids. The CDR3 bases are TGTGCCAGCCGTCCGGCGGGGTTTAACAATCAGCCCCAGCATTTT. Its protein product is CASRPAGFNNQPQHF.

This clonotype was seen at least ten times. CDR3 coding DNA: TGTGCCAGCAGCACTCGGACTAGCGGGGCTGTCGATGAGCAGTTCTTC. It specifies CASSTRTSGAVDEQFF. J is TRBJ2-1 and V is TRBV9, with 12 positions matching TRBD2. The CDR3 sequence is 16 residues long. V dropped 4 bases and J dropped 8; count of bases not matched to a gene: 10. Germline CDR1 reads SGDLS; CDR2 reads YYNGEE.

The chain uses TRBV5-1 and TRBJ1-1; 7 nucleotides agree with TRBD1. The CDR3 has 12 amino acids. Germline CDR1 and CDR2: SGHRS and YFSETQ. Losses at the gene ends were 0 bases for V and 9 bases for J; bases not matched to a gene: 2. The DNA for the CDR3 is TGCGCCAGCAGCTTGGGGGGACAGAAAGCTTTCTTT. Its protein product is CASSLGGQKAFF.

This clonotype was recorded many times. This chain uses TRBV14 with TRBJ1-2; TRBD1 might be the D (5 bases). This CDR3 is built from 13 residues. CDR1 SGHDN and CDR2 FVKESK come from the germline V gene. Trimming stripped 4 bases from V and 2 bases from J, with 8 bases between. Written as DNA, the CDR3 is TGTGCCAGCAGCCCAGGGCTAAACTATGGCTACACCTTC. Its translation is CASSPGLNYGYTF.

This clonotype was picked up many times. V usage is TRBV5-1 and J usage is TRBJ1-1; perhaps TRBD1 as D (5 bases). This CDR3 is built from 15 residues. The V gene's germline CDR1 is SGHRS and CDR2 YFSETQ. Trimming took 3 bases from V and 0 from J, leaving 12 bases between them. The CDR3: CASSWGRALNTEAFF. Here the CDR3 DNA reads TGCGCCAGCAGCTGGGGACGGGCCCTGAACACTGAAGCTTTCTTT.

This clonotype has a count of ten or more. The gene calls are TRBV4-2 and TRBJ2-1; 8 bases fit TRBD1. Trimming removed 3 bases from V and 4 bases from J; junction bases left unmatched: 11. Looked up from germline, CDR1 is LGHNA and CDR2 is YNFKEQ. The CDR3 is 17 residues long. The CDR3 reads CASSQDSGTGSYNEQFF. The CDR3 nucleotides read TGTGCCAGCAGCCAGGATTCCGGGACAGGCAGTTACAATGAGCAGTTCTTC.

Ten or more counts support this clonotype. The chain employs TRBV6-1 and TRBJ2-1; 7 nucleotides line up with TRBD2. The CDR3 runs 14 residues. The germline V gene encodes CDR1 MNHNS and CDR2 SASEGT. V shed 3 bases and J 4 bases; nucleotides not matched to a gene: 3. This CDR3 is CASSDGGYYNEQFF. The DNA for the CDR3 is TGTGCCAGCAGTGACGGGGGGTATTACAATGAGCAGTTCTTC.

In its sample, this clonotype was seen many times. The chain carries TRBV5-5 and TRBJ2-3; TRBD2 is a possible D gene (6 bases). Germline CDR1 SGHKS, CDR2 YYEKEE (reference sequence). The CDR3 is 15 amino acids. Trimming cost V 2 bases and J 2 bases, with 12 bases left between them. CDR3 in amino acids: CASSFFSGLTDTQYF. CDR3 in DNA: TGTGCCAGCAGCTTTTTCAGCGGGCTCACAGATACGCAGTATTTT.

The CDR3 reads CATTLRTVENTGELFF. The CDR3 nucleotides are TGTGCCACCACCCTAAGGACAGTGGAGAACACCGGGGAGCTGTTTTTT. The chain joins TRBV24-1 to TRBJ2-2; a weak D match, TRBD1 (6 bases). The V end was cut by 8 bases, the J end by 1 base, with 16 bases between. Germline V gene lookup returns CDR1 KGHDR and CDR2 SFDVKD. The CDR3 covers 16 residues.

This clonotype was counted only a few times. The chain is built from TRBV7-2 and TRBJ2-5; 9 nucleotides match TRBD2. CDR3 length: 15 residues. J lost 9 bases, V lost 1 base, and 9 bases had no gene match. Germline-derived CDR1 and CDR2 are SGHTA and FQGNSA. CDR3 nucleotides: TGTGCCAGCAGCTTAGTGACTAGCGGAGTGGGGGCCCAGTACTTC. This gives the protein CASSLVTSGVGAQYF.

The rearrangement links TRBV2 to TRBJ2-2; D is undetermined. The CDR3 is made up of 14 amino acids. The V gene lost 1 base and the J gene lost 5 bases, with 8 bases spanning the gap. Germline V CDR1 and CDR2: SNHLY, FYNNEI. The CDR3 DNA reads as TGTGCCAGCAGTGAAGAGAAGAGGACCGGGGAGCTGTTTTTT. Translation: CASSEEKRTGELFF.

The rearrangement joins TRBV2 to TRBJ2-5, with D perhaps TRBD2 (5 bases). The CDR3 consists of 13 residues. CDR1 is SNHLY, CDR2 FYNNEI, per germline. Trimming took off 3 bases at V and 2 bases at J, with 7 bases between the two ends. CDR3 coding DNA: TGTGCCAGCAGTGAGAGGGCGCAAGAGACCCAGTACTTC. Its protein is CASSERAQETQYF.

This clonotype was detected a few times. The chain carries TRBV30 and TRBJ2-3; D possibly corresponds to TRBD2 (5 bases). V lost 0 bases and J lost 4, with 8 bases in between. The CDR3 consists of 13 residues. CDR1 is GTSNPN and CDR2 is SVGIG in the germline V gene (reference sequence). Here the CDR3 DNA reads TGTGCCTGGAGTGTACTCGGGGCAGATACGCAGTATTTT. Its protein is CAWSVLGADTQYF.

This chain joins TRBV7-9 and TRBJ1-2; the D is unclear. V was pared by 5 bases and J by 4 bases, with 11 bases between. The CDR3 is 13 amino acids. In germline, CDR1 is SEHNR, CDR2 FQNEAQ (reference sequence). The CDR3 DNA sequence: TGTGCCAGCAGCAACACACGAGCCTATGGCTACACCTTC. It specifies CASSNTRAYGYTF.

This clonotype was recorded a few times. The chain recombines TRBV20-1 with TRBJ1-1; D not certain. Germline V CDR1 and CDR2: DFQATT, SNEGSKA (reference sequence). V was cut by 3 bases and J by 6 bases, with 17 bases left in between. CDR3 length equals 14 residues. The chain's CDR3 is CSASSAGNVAEAFF. The CDR3 coding sequence is TGCAGTGCTAGTTCAGCGGGGAATGTCGCTGAAGCTTTCTTT.

This clonotype was counted ten times or more. The chain combines TRBV20-1 with TRBJ2-1, with 12 bases aligning to TRBD2. The CDR3 has 14 amino acids. Germline assignment: CDR1 DFQATT and CDR2 SNEGSKA (reference sequence). This chain's CDR3 is CSLPSGGAYNEQFF. CDR3 in DNA: TGCAGCCTGCCTAGCGGGGGGGCCTACAATGAGCAGTTCTTC.

This clonotype appeared a few times. J is TRBJ1-1 and V is TRBV9; D remains ambiguous. CDR1 and CDR2 (germline): SGDLS, YYNGEE. The V gene lost 5 bases and the J gene lost 1 base, with 12 bases spanning the gap. The CDR3 extends over 14 amino acids. The CDR3 DNA is TGTGCCAGCAGACCCCCCCATTCGAACACTGAAGCTTTCTTT. It is translated as CASRPPHSNTEAFF.

This clonotype was found a few times. This chain uses TRBV24-1 with TRBJ1-1, with D hard to call. The CDR3 is 8 residues long. Germline loops: CDR1 KGHDR, CDR2 SFDVKD. Trimming left V 8 bases short and J 6 bases short, with 0 bases between. The CDR3 region has the DNA TGTGCCACCACTGAAGCTTTCTTT. Residues: CATTEAFF.

This clonotype appeared many times. CDR3: CASSLVGSSSGANVLTF. The CDR3 bases are TGTGCCAGCAGCTTAGTGGGCTCGAGCTCTGGGGCCAACGTCCTGACTTTC. The chain carries TRBV7-2 and TRBJ2-6; no definite D call. CDR1 is SGHTA and CDR2 is FQGNSA in the germline V gene. Trimming took 1 base from V and 0 from J, leaving 10 bases between them. CDR3 size: 17 residues.

The rearrangement uses TRBV29-1 and TRBJ1-1; 8 bases match TRBD1. The CDR3 contains 12 residues. The germline V gene has CDR1 SQVTM and CDR2 ANQGSEA. The V and J ends lost 5 bases and 3 bases, in that order; junction bases with no gene match: 2. CDR3 coding DNA: TGCAGCGTTCAGGACAGGGACACTGAAGCTTTCTTT. It codes for CSVQDRDTEAFF.

The CDR3 sequence is CASSLVGGNEQFF. As DNA, the CDR3 is TGCGCCAGCAGCTTGGTGGGGGGCAATGAGCAGTTCTTC. The genes are TRBV5-1 and TRBJ2-1; perhaps TRBD2 as D (6 bases). V lost 0 bases, J lost 6 bases, and 7 bases lay in between. Germline CDR1 SGHRS, CDR2 YFSETQ. CDR3 size: 13 residues.